These T cell receptor beta chains were read from a single sample in a study of cytomegalovirus exposure and HLA in healthy donors. Assay used: immunoSEQ multiplex PCR; TCRdb lists only in-frame clones, some missing. The profile shows about 130,000 clones, around 72% of them singletons. The sample was PBMCs. The receptors shown here come from a man younger than 30 in good health and CMV-seropositive. Each CDR3 is given with its conserved first and last residue. Each record gives: clone size, V gene, D gene, J gene, CDR3 protein, CDR3 DNA. The D gene is left open where the match is weak. Rows may omit the clone size; those that give it use once, few, many or a size class.

once	TRBV28	-	TRBJ1-2	CASSRGVGGYTF	TGTGCCAGCAGCCGGGGGGTGGGGGGCTACACCTTC
-	TRBV14	-	TRBJ1-1	CASSQGEWNTEAFF	TGTGCCAGCAGCCAAGGGGAGTGGAACACTGAAGCTTTCTTT
once	TRBV18	TRBD2	TRBJ2-1	CASSPFSGSSSYNEQFF	TGTGCCAGCTCACCTTTTAGCGGGTCGAGCTCCTACAATGAGCAGTTCTTC
-	TRBV5-8	-	TRBJ1-2	CASSLDSQYGYTF	TGTGCCAGCAGCCTCGACAGTCAGTATGGCTACACCTTC
-	TRBV7-2	TRBD1	TRBJ1-1	CASSSRPPGTGVTEAFF	TGTGCCAGCAGCTCCCGCCCGCCAGGGACAGGGGTAACTGAAGCTTTCTTT
-	TRBV18	TRBD2	TRBJ2-7	CASSLAGEQYF	TGTGCCAGCTCACTAGCGGGGGAGCAGTACTTC
-	TRBV15	-	TRBJ2-3	CATSRGTSTDTQYF	TGTGCCACCAGCAGAGGGACTAGCACAGATACGCAGTATTTT
few	TRBV29-1	TRBD1	TRBJ1-1	CSVEGGQGAQTEAFF	TGCAGCGTTGAAGGGGGGCAGGGGGCACAAACTGAAGCTTTCTTT
few	TRBV4-3	-	TRBJ1-1	CASSPPGGVNTEAFF	TGCGCCAGCAGCCCGCCGGGGGGGGTGAACACTGAAGCTTTCTTT
-	TRBV28	-	TRBJ2-3	CASSEYPDTQYF	TGTGCCAGCAGTGAGTACCCAGATACGCAGTATTTT
-	TRBV29-1	TRBD2	TRBJ2-7	CSVGGGRARREQYF	TGCAGCGTGGGGGGCGGGAGGGCCCGTAGGGAGCAGTACTTC
-	TRBV6-5	-	TRBJ2-7	CASSYSRPSYEQYF	TGTGCCAGCAGTTACTCCAGGCCCTCCTACGAGCAGTACTTC
-	TRBV11-3	-	TRBJ1-1	CASSPRGDTEAFF	TGTGCCAGCAGCCCCAGGGGAGACACTGAAGCTTTCTTT
few	TRBV9	-	TRBJ1-2	CASSRGDTYGYTF	TGTGCCAGCTCACGGGGGGATACCTATGGCTACACCTTC
-	TRBV27	TRBD1	TRBJ2-4	CASSQADRWYF	TGTGCCAGCAGTCAAGCGGACAGGTGGTACTTC
-	TRBV4-2	-	TRBJ2-2	CASSQGHPNTGELFF	TGTGCCAGCAGCCAAGGGCACCCGAACACCGGGGAGCTGTTTTTT
-	TRBV6-5	TRBD1	TRBJ1-1	CASRDPTGGAFF	TGTGCCAGCAGGGACCCGACAGGGGGAGCTTTCTTT
few	TRBV5-6	TRBD1	TRBJ1-2	CASSYGTGGDYGYTF	TGTGCCAGCAGCTACGGGACAGGGGGAGACTATGGCTACACCTTC
-	TRBV4-2	-	TRBJ2-1	CASSQDTYNEQFF	TGTGCCAGCAGCCAAGATACCTACAATGAGCAGTTCTTC
few	TRBV28	-	TRBJ1-2	CASSPRAGSYGYTF	TGTGCCAGCAGTCCCAGGGCCGGATCATATGGCTACACCTTC
-	TRBV4-2	TRBD1	TRBJ2-2	CASSQTGTVNTGELFF	TGTGCCAGCAGCCAAACCGGGACAGTGAACACCGGGGAGCTGTTTTTT
-	TRBV7-3	TRBD1	TRBJ2-1	CASSGPGTDYNEQFF	TGTGCCAGCAGCGGGCCCGGGACAGACTACAATGAGCAGTTCTTC
-	TRBV29-1	TRBD1	TRBJ1-4	CSVRQGANEKLFF	TGCAGCGTTCGACAGGGGGCTAATGAAAAACTGTTTTTT
-	TRBV7-9	TRBD2	TRBJ2-7	CASSLASGSMDEQYF	TGTGCCAGCAGCTTAGCTAGCGGGAGTATGGACGAGCAGTACTTC
-	TRBV6-5	TRBD1	TRBJ1-1	CASRGQGRAEAFF	TGTGCCAGCAGGGGACAGGGGCGGGCTGAAGCTTTCTTT
-	TRBV13	-	TRBJ2-7	CASSLEQGGAYEQYF	TGTGCCAGCAGCTTAGAACAAGGGGGAGCCTACGAGCAGTACTTC
-	TRBV29-1	TRBD2	TRBJ2-3	CSAEGPSGRGDTQYF	TGCAGCGCTGAAGGCCCTAGCGGGAGAGGAGATACGCAGTATTTT
-	TRBV6-1	-	TRBJ2-1	CASSENLGRLSYNEQFF	TGTGCCAGCAGTGAAAATCTGGGCCGCCTCTCCTACAATGAGCAGTTCTTC
-	TRBV7-2	-	TRBJ2-7	CASSLLDYEQYF	TGTGCCAGCAGCTTACTCGACTACGAGCAGTACTTC
once	TRBV6-5	TRBD1	TRBJ1-5	CASSDRVTQPQHF	TGTGCCAGCAGTGACAGGGTAACTCAGCCCCAGCATTTT
-	TRBV27	TRBD1	TRBJ1-5	CASSPTGGRNQPQHF	TGTGCCAGCAGTCCAACAGGGGGAAGGAATCAGCCCCAGCATTTT
few	TRBV1	-	TRBJ1-5	CTSSQEPGTGGAYSNQPQHF	TGCACCAGCAGCCAAGAGCCCGGGACAGGGGGCGCTTATAGCAATCAGCCCCAGCATTTT
-	TRBV7-3	-	TRBJ2-7	CASSLGTPPYEQYF	TGTGCCAGCAGCTTAGGGACACCTCCTTACGAGCAGTACTTC
-	TRBV7-2	-	TRBJ2-7	CASSLGRIGEQYF	TGTGCCAGCAGCTTAGGCAGGATTGGCGAGCAGTACTTC
-	TRBV9	-	TRBJ2-3	CASSVKIETDTQYF	TGTGCCAGCAGCGTAAAGATAGAAACAGATACGCAGTATTTT
few	TRBV6-5	TRBD1	TRBJ2-7	CASSPGTAYEQYF	TGTGCCAGCAGTCCCGGGACAGCCTACGAGCAGTACTTC
-	TRBV4-2	-	TRBJ2-6	CASSPRTAGPSGANVLTF	TGTGCCAGCAGCCCCCGGACAGCTGGCCCCTCTGGGGCCAACGTCCTGACTTTC
-	TRBV6-5	-	TRBJ2-6	CASSSTVSGANVLTF	TGTGCCAGCAGTTCTACGGTCTCTGGGGCCAACGTCCTGACTTTC
-	TRBV25-1	-	TRBJ1-6	CASSEVQGTWNSPLHF	TGTGCCAGCAGTGAAGTACAGGGAACGTGGAATTCACCCCTCCACTTT
-	TRBV6-5	-	TRBJ2-1	CASSYPGMNEQFF	TGTGCCAGCAGTTACCCCGGGATGAATGAGCAGTTCTTC
-	TRBV27	TRBD2	TRBJ2-1	CASSPPPGLAGSHEQFF	TGTGCCAGCAGTCCACCCCCCGGGCTAGCGGGATCTCATGAGCAGTTCTTC
-	TRBV6-5	-	TRBJ2-5	CASSYSQGTQYF	TGTGCCAGCAGTTACTCGCAGGGAACCCAGTACTTC
-	TRBV2	-	TRBJ2-3	CASSESHPTDTQYF	TGTGCCAGCAGTGAGTCACACCCCACAGATACGCAGTATTTT
-	TRBV28	TRBD2	TRBJ2-3	CASLGLAHSTDTQYF	TGTGCCAGCTTAGGACTAGCGCATAGCACAGATACGCAGTATTTT
-	TRBV7-3	TRBD1	TRBJ2-1	CASSWTGGSYNEQFF	TGTGCCAGCAGCTGGACAGGGGGCTCCTACAATGAGCAGTTCTTC
-	TRBV23-1	TRBD1	TRBJ1-1	CASSQSRQGATEAFF	TGCGCCAGCAGTCAATCGCGGCAGGGGGCAACTGAAGCTTTCTTT
-	TRBV7-8	-	TRBJ1-3	CASTPQNSGNTIYF	TGTGCCAGCACCCCACAGAACTCTGGAAACACCATATATTTT
-	TRBV4-1	-	TRBJ2-6	CASSPPAGAGANVLTF	TGCGCCAGCAGCCCCCCGGCAGGGGCTGGGGCCAACGTCCTGACTTTC
few	TRBV7-9	-	TRBJ1-1	CASSLREGRTEAFF	TGTGCCAGCAGCTTACGGGAGGGGAGGACTGAAGCTTTCTTT
-	TRBV4-2	TRBD1	TRBJ1-6	CASSQRTGGNSPLHF	TGTGCCAGCAGCCAAAGGACAGGGGGGAATTCACCCCTCCACTTT
-	TRBV5-1	TRBD2	TRBJ2-3	CASRVDGGGTDTQYF	TGCGCCAGCAGGGTTGATGGGGGGGGCACAGATACGCAGTATTTT
few	TRBV6-6	-	TRBJ1-1	CASSFQREAFF	TGTGCCAGCAGCTTCCAGCGGGAAGCTTTCTTT
few	TRBV29-1	TRBD2	TRBJ2-2	CSAAGREFGELFF	TGCAGCGCTGCGGGGCGGGAGTTCGGGGAGCTGTTTTTT
-	TRBV5-5	-	TRBJ1-2	CASSLGQPSYGYTF	TGTGCCAGCAGCTTGGGACAGCCCTCATATGGCTACACCTTC
-	TRBV6-5	TRBD1	TRBJ1-1	CASANRDRHTEAFF	TGTGCCAGCGCGAACCGGGACAGACACACTGAAGCTTTCTTT